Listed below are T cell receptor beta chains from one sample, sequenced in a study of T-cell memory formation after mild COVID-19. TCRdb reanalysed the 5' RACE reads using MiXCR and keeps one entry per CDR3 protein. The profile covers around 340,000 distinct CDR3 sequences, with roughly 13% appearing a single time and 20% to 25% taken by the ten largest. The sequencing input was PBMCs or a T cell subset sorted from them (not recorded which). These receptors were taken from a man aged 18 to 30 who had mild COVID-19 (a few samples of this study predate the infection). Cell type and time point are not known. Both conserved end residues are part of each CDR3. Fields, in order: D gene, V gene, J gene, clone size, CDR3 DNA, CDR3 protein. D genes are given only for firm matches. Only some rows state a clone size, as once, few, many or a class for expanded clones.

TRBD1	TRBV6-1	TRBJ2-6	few	TGTGCCAGCGCGACAGGGACTGGGGCCAACGTCCTGACTTTC	CASATGTGANVLTF
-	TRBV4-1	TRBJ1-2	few	TGCGCCAGCAGCCAAGATGAGGATAACTATGGCTACACCTTC	CASSQDEDNYGYTF
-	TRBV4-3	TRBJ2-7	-	TGCGCCAGCAGCCAGTCCCTGGGCCCCTACGAGCAGTACTTC	CASSQSLGPYEQYF
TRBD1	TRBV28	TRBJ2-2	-	TGTGCCAGCAGTTCGGACAGGTCGTGGGAGCTGTTTTTT	CASSSDRSWELFF
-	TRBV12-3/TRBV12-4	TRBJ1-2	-	TGTGCCAGCAGTTTAGGACCCCAGAGCACCTTCTATGGCTACACCTTC	CASSLGPQSTFYGYTF
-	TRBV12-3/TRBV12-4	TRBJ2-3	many	TGTGCCAGCAGTTTCGGGTTTTCAGGCTTTACGGATACGCAGTATTTT	CASSFGFSGFTDTQYF
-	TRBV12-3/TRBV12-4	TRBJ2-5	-	TGTGCCAGCAGTGTTGGACTAGGGGGCGAGACCCAGTACTTC	CASSVGLGGETQYF
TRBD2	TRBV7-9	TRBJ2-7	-	TGTGCCAGCAGCGCACTAGCGGCCTCCTACGAGCAGTACTTC	CASSALAASYEQYF
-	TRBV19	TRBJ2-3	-	TGTGCCAGTAGTTCACAGGGTTGGACAGATACGCAGTATTTT	CASSSQGWTDTQYF
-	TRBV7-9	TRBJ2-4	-	TGTGCCAGCAGCGAGGAGTTAGCCAAAAACATTCAGTACTTC	CASSEELAKNIQYF
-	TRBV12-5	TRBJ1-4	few	TGTGCTAGTGGGCCTAGGGGAGGAGAAAAACTGTTTTTT	CASGPRGGEKLFF
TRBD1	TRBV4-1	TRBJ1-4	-	TGCGCCAGCAGCCAACGCGGACAGGGTGGTGAAAAACTGTTTTTT	CASSQRGQGGEKLFF
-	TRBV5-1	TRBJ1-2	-	TGCGCCAGCAGCTTGACAGATCAAGGCTACACCTTC	CASSLTDQGYTF
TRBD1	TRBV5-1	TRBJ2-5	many	TGTGCCAGCAGCTTAGCCGGGACAGGCGGGGAGACCCAGTACTTC	CASSLAGTGGETQYF
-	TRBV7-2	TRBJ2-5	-	TGTGCCAGCTCCTCGACAACCCAAGAGACCCAGTACTTC	CASSSTTQETQYF
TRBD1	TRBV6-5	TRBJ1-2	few	TGTGCCAGCAGTTACTCACCCCAGGGGGACTATGGCTACACCTTC	CASSYSPQGDYGYTF
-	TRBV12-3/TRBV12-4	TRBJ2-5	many	TGTGCCAGCAGTCCCACCTGGACAAAAGAGACCCAGTACTTC	CASSPTWTKETQYF
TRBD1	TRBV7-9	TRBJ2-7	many	TGTGCCAGCAGCTCCAGGGACAGGGGGGCCGAGCAGTACTTC	CASSSRDRGAEQYF
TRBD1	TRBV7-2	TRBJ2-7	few	TGTGCCAGCAGCTTAGATTTGGGGCAGGGGGTCTACGAGCAGTACTTC	CASSLDLGQGVYEQYF
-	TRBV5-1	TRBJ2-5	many	TGCGCCAGCAGCCTGGGACTTGGCCAAGAGACCCAGTACTTC	CASSLGLGQETQYF
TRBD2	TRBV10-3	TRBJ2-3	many	TGTGCCATAACTAGCGGGGGGGCAGATACGCAGTATTTT	CAITSGGADTQYF
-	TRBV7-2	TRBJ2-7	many	TGTGCCAGCAGCTTCCAGGGGCTAGCCCACTACGAGCAGTACTTC	CASSFQGLAHYEQYF